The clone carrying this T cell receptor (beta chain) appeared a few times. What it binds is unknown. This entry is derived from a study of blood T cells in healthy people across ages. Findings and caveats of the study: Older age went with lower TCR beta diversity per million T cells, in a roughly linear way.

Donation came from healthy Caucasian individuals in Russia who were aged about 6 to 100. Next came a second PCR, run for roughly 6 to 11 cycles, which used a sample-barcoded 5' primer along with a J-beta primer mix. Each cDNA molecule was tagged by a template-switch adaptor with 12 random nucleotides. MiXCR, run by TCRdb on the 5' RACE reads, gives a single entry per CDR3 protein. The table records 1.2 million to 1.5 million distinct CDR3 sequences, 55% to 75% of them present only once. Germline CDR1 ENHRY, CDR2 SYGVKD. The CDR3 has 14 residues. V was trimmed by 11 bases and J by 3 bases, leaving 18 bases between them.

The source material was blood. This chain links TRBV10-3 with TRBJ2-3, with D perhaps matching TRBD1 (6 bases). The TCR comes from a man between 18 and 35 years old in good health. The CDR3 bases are TGTGCCCACACGCAGGGGACGGAGACAGATACGCAGTATTTT. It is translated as CAHTQGTETDTQYF.